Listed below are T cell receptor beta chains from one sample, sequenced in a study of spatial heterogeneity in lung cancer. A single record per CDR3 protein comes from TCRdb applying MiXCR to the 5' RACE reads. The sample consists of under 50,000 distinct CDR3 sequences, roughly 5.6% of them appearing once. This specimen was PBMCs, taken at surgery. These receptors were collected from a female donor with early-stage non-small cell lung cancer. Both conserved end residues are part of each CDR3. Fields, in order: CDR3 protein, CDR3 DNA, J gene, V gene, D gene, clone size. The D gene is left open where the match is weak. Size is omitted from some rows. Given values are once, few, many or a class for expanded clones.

CSAGDRYEQYF TGCAGTGCTGGGGACAGGTACGAGCAGTACTTC TRBJ2-7 TRBV20-1 TRBD1 .
CASSLGPTSGSGATDYNEQFF TGTGCCAGCAGCTTAGGCCCCACGTCGGGTAGCGGGGCGACCGACTACAATGAGCAGTTCTTC TRBJ2-1 TRBV13 TRBD2 many
CASSQALQGTQPQHF TGCGCCAGCAGCCAGGCCCTACAGGGTACTCAGCCCCAGCATTTT TRBJ1-5 TRBV4-3 . few
CASSDRTSGMVGELFF TGTGCCAGCAGTGACAGAACTAGCGGGATGGTGGGGGAGCTGTTTTTT TRBJ2-2 TRBV2 TRBD2 many
CASSSTSGGSTEAFF TGTGCCAGCAGCTCGACCTCAGGGGGGAGTACTGAAGCTTTCTTT TRBJ1-1 TRBV7-3 TRBD1 many
CSASNPGNTEAFF TGCAGTGCTAGCAATCCGGGGAACACTGAAGCTTTCTTT TRBJ1-1 TRBV20-1 . many
CASSLLGTAGNTIYF TGTGCCAGCAGTTTACTCGGGACGGCTGGAAACACCATATATTTT TRBJ1-3 TRBV27 . many
CASSLDGVRADTQYF TGTGCCAGCAGCTTAGACGGGGTCCGCGCAGATACGCAGTATTTT TRBJ2-3 TRBV11-2 . .
CASSYRASNYGYTF TGTGCCAGCAGTTACAGGGCTTCCAACTATGGCTACACCTTC TRBJ1-2 TRBV12-3/TRBV12-4 . many
CASSQHPGGTSAKNIQYF TGTGCCAGCAGCCAGCACCCCGGGGGGACCTCAGCCAAAAACATTCAGTACTTC TRBJ2-4 TRBV4-2 TRBD2 .
CASKGGAGSYNEQFF TGTGCCAGCAAGGGGGGGGCAGGCTCCTACAATGAGCAGTTCTTC TRBJ2-1 TRBV6-6 . .
CASSLQGANEQYF TGTGCCAGCAGCCTACAGGGGGCCAACGAGCAGTACTTC TRBJ2-7 TRBV3-1 TRBD1 .
CASSGSGTPKNIQYF TGTGCCAGCAGTGGATCCGGGACACCCAAAAACATTCAGTACTTC TRBJ2-4 TRBV28 . many
CASSSLDSYEQYF TGTGCCAGCAGCTCACTAGACTCCTACGAGCAGTACTTC TRBJ2-7 TRBV7-9 . few
CASSDLTGFRSNTEAFF TGTGCCAGCAGCGATCTGACAGGGTTCAGGAGCAACACTGAAGCTTTCTTT TRBJ1-1 TRBV5-4 TRBD1 few
CASSQVDLVSFGNTIYF TGCGCCAGCAGCCAAGTGGACCTTGTAAGTTTTGGAAACACCATATATTTT TRBJ1-3 TRBV4-1 . many
CASSPARSSGNTIYF TGCGCCAGCAGCCCGGCGAGAAGCTCTGGAAACACCATATATTTT TRBJ1-3 TRBV5-1 . .